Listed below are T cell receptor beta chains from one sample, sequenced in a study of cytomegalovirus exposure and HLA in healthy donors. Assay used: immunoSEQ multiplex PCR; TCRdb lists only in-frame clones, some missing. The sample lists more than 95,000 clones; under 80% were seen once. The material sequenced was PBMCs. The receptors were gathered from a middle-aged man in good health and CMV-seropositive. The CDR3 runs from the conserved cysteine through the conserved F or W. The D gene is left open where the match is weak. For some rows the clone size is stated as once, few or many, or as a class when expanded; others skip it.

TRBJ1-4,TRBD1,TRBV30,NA,CAWGTGVNEKLFF
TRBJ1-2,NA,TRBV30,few,CAWTGNYGYTF
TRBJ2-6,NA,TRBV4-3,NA,CASSQDLTGSGANVLTF
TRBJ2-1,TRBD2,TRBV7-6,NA,CASSFRGRANDEQFF
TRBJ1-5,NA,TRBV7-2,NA,CASSLAGGGLSNQPQHF
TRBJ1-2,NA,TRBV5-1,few,CASSLSPTYGYTF
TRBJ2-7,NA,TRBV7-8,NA,CASSSQLLAPYEQYF
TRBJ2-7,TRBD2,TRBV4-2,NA,CASSQLGLAGGGEYF
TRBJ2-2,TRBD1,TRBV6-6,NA,CASSYGGQGASGELFF
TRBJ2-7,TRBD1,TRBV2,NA,CASSGTGYEQYF
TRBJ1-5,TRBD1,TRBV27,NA,CASRYRGREPQHF
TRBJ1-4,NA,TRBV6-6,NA,CASSYDSFNEKLFF
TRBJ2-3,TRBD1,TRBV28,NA,CASSPWDSQGTDTQYF
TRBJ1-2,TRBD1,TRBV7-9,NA,CASSRYSTGNYGYTF
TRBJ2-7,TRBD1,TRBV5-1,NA,CASSWRQGPTYEQYF
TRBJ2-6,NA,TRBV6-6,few,CASSRPTLEGANVLTF
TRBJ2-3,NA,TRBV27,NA,CASSLSEGTTDTQYF
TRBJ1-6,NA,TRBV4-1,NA,CASSLNQDSPLHF
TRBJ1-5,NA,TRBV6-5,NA,CATGEWPQHF
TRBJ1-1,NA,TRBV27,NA,CASSGQTTGSFMNTEAFF
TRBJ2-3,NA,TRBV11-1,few,CASSLGGARGGTDTQYF
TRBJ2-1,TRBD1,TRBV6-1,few,CASSEAPGGSYNEQFF
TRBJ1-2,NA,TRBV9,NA,CASSVGSLGGYTF
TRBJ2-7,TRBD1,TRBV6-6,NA,CASSYSGTGDIGEQYF
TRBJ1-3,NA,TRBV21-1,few,CASSKGGGRRGLLNTIYF
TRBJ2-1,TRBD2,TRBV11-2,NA,CASSLDGGDNEQFF
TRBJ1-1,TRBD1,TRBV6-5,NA,CASTKIGAGTGEAFF
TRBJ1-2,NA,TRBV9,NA,CASSVGGGGNYGYTF
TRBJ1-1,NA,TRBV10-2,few,CASSDPPPGTEAFF
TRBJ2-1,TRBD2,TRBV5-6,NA,CASSLDPSGRVNEQFF
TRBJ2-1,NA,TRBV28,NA,CASSLQGPRNEQFF
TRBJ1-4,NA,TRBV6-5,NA,CASSSTVFATNEKLFF
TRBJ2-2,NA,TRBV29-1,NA,CSVLGGATGELFF
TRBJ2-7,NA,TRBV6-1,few,CASRPEADYEQYF
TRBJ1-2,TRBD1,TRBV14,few,CASSQELGGAGGYTF
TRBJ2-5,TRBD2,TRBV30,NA,CAWSRPGLGVETQYF
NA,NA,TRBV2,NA,CASRYLPPNEQYF
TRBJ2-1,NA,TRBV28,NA,CASSLIGTSYNEQFF
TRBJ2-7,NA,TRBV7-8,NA,CASSFPGVAYEQYF
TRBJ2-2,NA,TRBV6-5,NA,CATHRVATGELFF
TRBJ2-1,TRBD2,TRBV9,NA,CASSVSGSGNEQFF
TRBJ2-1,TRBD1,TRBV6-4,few,CASSADRSSYNEQFF
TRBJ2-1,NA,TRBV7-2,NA,CASSRGGRYNEQFF
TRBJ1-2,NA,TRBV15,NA,CATSRGQSNYGYTF
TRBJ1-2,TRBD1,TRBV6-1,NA,CASNSPAGGDYGYTF
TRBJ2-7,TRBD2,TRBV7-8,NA,CASSSSGSSYEQYF
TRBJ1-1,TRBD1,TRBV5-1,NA,CASSWGGQGNTEAFF
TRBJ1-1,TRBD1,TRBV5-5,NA,CASTHTGGPGAFF
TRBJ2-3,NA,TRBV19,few,CASSPLGAPSTDTQYF
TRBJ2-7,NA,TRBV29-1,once,CSARAEAQYF
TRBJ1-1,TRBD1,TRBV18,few,CASSPGPRGRENTEAFF
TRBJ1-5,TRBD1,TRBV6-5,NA,CASSYSATGVGQPQHF
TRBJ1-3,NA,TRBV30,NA,CAWNTGISSGNTIYF
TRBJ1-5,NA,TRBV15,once,CATSRDQGSPQHF
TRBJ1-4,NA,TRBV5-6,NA,CASSLDPGVANEKLFF